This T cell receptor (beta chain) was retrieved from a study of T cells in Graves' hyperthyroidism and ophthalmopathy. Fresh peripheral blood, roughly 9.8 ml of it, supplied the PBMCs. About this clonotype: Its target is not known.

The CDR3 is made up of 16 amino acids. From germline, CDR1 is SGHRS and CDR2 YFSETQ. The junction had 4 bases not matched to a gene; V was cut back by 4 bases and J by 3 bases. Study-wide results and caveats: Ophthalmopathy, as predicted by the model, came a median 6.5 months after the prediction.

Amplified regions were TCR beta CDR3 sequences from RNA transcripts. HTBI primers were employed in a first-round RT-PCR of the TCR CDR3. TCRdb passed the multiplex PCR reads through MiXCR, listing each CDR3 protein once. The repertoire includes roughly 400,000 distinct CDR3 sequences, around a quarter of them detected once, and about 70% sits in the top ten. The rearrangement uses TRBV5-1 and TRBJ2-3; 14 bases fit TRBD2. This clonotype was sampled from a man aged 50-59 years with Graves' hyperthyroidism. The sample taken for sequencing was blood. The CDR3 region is CASSPGTSGRTDTQYF. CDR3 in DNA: TGCGCCAGCAGCCCTGGGACTAGCGGGAGAACAGATACGCAGTATTTT.